The T cell receptor (beta chain) described here comes from a study of control samples from healthy donors and cancer patients. Measured with immunoSEQ multiplex PCR; TCRdb has only the in-frame clones, and not every one. Of 170,000 or so clones in the sample, approximately 94% were seen once. The V end was cut by 6 bases, the J end by 2 bases, with 16 bases between. CDR1 and CDR2 from the germline V gene are LNHDA and SQIVND (reference sequence). There are 16 residues in the CDR3. Specimen: blood. The receptor's source is a woman aged 18-29 years in good health. This rearrangement joins TRBV19 to TRBJ1-4, with TRBD1 as a possible D gene (6 bases). Here the CDR3 reads CASRVIRGATNEKLFF. The CDR3 DNA is TGTGCCAGTAGGGTCATTAGGGGGGCGACTAATGAAAAACTGTTTTTT.